This entry lists 2 T cell receptor beta chains sequenced from one sample in a study of blood T cell repertoires in COVID-19. Profiling relied on immunoSEQ multiplex PCR, and the TCRdb table lists in-frame clones only, not all of them. In the table there are approximately 440,000 clones, roughly 91% of which are singletons. Sample: PBMCs or T cells enriched from blood (not recorded which). These TCRs come from a man younger than 35 who had recovered from COVID-19.

The chain carries TRBV18 and TRBJ1-1; no definite D call. V lost 6 bases and J 0 bases, leaving 8 bases between the germline ends. Germline V CDR1 and CDR2: KGHSH, LQKENI. CDR3 length: 13 amino acids. The CDR3 loop is CASSPGMNTEAFF. CDR3 nucleotide sequence: TGTGCCAGCTCGCCCGGTATGAACACTGAAGCTTTCTTT.

The chain is built from TRBV4-1 and TRBJ1-2; D gene uncertain. Germline loops: CDR1 MGHRA, CDR2 YSYEKL. The CDR3 extends over 14 amino acids. V gave up 1 base and J gave up 4 bases, with 10 bases separating them. The CDR3 protein is CASSQATGIYGYTF. DNA of the CDR3: TGCGCCAGCAGCCAAGCCACCGGGATCTATGGCTACACCTTC.